These 2 T cell receptor beta chains were all obtained from the same sample, sequenced in a study of T-cell memory formation after mild COVID-19. TCRdb reanalysed the 5' RACE reads using MiXCR and keeps one entry per CDR3 protein. The repertoire consists of about 470,000 distinct CDR3 sequences, with about 23% occurring once and the leading ten covering roughly an eighth. Sequencing input: PBMCs or a T cell subset sorted from them (not recorded which). The receptors here all came from an adult woman who had mild COVID-19 (a few samples of this study predate the infection). Cell type and time point are not known.

The chain links TRBV19 to TRBJ1-1, with no clear D. The CDR3 totals 14 residues. V dropped 5 bases and J dropped 7 bases, with 17 bases sitting between them. Germline CDR1 reads LNHDA; CDR2 reads SQIVND (reference sequence). CDR3 sequence (DNA): TGTGCCAGTAGTGGCCAAGGAAGCGCGGTTGAAGCTTTCTTT. This sequence encodes CASSGQGSAVEAFF.

This clonotype was picked up a small number of times. The V and J genes are TRBV12-3 or TRBV12-4 and TRBJ2-2; 8 bases are shared with TRBD1. V lost 6 bases to trimming and J lost 7 bases; unmatched junction nucleotides: 1. There are 12 residues in the CDR3. The CDR3 DNA follows: TGTGCCAGCAGCGACAGGGGCGGGGAGCTGTTTTTT. Its protein is CASSDRGGELFF.